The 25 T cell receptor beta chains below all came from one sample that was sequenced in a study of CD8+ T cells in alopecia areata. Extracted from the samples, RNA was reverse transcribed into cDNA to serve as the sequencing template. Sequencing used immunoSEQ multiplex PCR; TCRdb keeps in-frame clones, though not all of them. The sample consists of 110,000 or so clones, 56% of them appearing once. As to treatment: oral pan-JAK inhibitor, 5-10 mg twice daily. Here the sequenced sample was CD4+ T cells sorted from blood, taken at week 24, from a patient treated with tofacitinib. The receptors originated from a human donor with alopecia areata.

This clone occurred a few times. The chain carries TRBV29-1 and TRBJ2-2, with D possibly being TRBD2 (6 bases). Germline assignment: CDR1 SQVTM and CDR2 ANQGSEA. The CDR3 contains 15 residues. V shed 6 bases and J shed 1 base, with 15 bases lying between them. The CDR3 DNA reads TGCAGCGTCGGTCTTCTAGCGCAGAACACCGGGGAGCTGTTTTTT. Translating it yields CSVGLLAQNTGELFF.

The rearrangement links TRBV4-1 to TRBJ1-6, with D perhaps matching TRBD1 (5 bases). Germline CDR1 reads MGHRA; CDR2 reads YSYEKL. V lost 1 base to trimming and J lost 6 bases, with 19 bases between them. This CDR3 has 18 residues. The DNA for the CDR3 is TGCGCCAGCAGCCAAGTGGCACTCCTGACCGGGGGTAATTCACCCCTCCACTTT. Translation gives CASSQVALLTGGNSPLHF.

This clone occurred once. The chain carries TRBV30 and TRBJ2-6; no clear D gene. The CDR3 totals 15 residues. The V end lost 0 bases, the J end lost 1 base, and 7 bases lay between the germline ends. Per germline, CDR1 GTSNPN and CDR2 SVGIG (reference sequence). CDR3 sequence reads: CAWSVQGSGANVLTF. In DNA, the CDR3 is TGTGCCTGGAGTGTACAAGGGTCTGGGGCCAACGTCCTGACTTTC. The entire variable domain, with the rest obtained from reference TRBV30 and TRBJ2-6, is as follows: SQTIHQWPATLVQPVGSPLSLECTVEGTSNPNLYWYRQAAGRGLQLLFYSVGIGQISSEVPQNLSASRPQDRQFILSSKKLLLSDSGFYLCAWSVQGSGANVLTFGAGSRLTVL.

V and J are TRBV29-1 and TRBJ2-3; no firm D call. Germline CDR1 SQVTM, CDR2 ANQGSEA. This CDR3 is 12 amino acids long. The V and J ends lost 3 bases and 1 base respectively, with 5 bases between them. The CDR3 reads CSVDMGTDTQYF. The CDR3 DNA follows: TGCAGCGTTGACATGGGCACAGATACGCAGTATTTT.

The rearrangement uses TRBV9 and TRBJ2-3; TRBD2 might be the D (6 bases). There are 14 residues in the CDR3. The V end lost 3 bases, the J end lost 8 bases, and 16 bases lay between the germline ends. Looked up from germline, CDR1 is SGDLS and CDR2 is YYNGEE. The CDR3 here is CASSENSGPLTQYF. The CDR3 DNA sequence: TGTGCCAGCAGCGAGAATAGCGGTCCTCTTACGCAGTATTTT.

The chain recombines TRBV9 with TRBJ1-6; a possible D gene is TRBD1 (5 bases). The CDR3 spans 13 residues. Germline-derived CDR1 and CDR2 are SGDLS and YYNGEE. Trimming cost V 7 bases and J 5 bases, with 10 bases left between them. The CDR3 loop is CASSSGNNSPLHF. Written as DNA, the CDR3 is TGTGCCAGCTCTTCAGGGAATAATTCACCCCTCCACTTT.

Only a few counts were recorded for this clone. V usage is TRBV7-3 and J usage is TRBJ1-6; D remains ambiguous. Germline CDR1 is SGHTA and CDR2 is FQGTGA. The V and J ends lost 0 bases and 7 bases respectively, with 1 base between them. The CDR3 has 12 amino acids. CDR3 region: CASSLTNSPLHF. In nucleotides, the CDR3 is TGTGCCAGCAGCTTAACGAATTCACCCCTCCACTTT.

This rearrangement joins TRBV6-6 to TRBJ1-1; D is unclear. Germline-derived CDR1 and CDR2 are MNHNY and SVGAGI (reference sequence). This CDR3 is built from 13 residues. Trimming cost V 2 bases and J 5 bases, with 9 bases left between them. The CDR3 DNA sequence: TGTGCCAGCAGTTACCTAAGGGAGACTGAAGCTTTCTTT. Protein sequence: CASSYLRETEAFF.

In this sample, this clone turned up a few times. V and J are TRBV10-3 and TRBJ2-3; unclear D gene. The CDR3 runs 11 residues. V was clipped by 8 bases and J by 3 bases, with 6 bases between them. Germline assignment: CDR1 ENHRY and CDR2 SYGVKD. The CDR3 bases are TGTGCCATCGGCAGAACAGATACGCAGTATTTT. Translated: CAIGRTDTQYF.

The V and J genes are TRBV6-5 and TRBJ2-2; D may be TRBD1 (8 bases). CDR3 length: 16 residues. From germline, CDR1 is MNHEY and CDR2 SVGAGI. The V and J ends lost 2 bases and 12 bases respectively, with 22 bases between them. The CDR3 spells CASSYSGQGGMGKLFF. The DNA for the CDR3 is TGTGCCAGCAGTTACAGCGGACAGGGAGGGATGGGAAAGCTGTTTTTT.

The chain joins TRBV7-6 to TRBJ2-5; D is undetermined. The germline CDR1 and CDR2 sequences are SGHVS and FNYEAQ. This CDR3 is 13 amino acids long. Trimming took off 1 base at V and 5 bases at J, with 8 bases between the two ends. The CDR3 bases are TGTGCCAGCAGCTTAGTTGGATCGGAGACCCAGTACTTC. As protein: CASSLVGSETQYF. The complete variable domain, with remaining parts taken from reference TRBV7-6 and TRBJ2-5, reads GAGVSQSPRYKVTKRGQDVALRCDPISGHVSLYWYRQALGQGPEFLTYFNYEAQQDKSGLPNDRFSAERPEGSISTLTIQRTEQRDSAMYRCASSLVGSETQYFGPGTRLLVL.

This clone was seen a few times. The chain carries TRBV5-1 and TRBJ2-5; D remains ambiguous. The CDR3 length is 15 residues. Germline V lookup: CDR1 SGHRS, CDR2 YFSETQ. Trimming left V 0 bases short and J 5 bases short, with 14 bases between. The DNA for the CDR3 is TGCGCCAGCAGCTTGGTGTCCGTAAGAGCGGAGACCCAGTACTTC. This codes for CASSLVSVRAETQYF.

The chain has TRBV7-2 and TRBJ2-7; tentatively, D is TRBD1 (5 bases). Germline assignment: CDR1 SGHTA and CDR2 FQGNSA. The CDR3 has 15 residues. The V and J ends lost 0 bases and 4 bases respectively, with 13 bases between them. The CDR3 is CASSLAIQAGYEQYF. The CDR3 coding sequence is TGTGCCAGCAGCTTAGCGATACAAGCAGGGTACGAGCAGTACTTC.

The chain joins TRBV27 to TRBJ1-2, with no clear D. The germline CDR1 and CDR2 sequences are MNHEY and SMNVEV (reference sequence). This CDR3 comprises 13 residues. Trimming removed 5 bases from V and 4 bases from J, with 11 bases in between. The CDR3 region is CASSQHSFYGYTF. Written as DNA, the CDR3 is TGTGCCAGCAGTCAACATAGTTTCTATGGCTACACCTTC.

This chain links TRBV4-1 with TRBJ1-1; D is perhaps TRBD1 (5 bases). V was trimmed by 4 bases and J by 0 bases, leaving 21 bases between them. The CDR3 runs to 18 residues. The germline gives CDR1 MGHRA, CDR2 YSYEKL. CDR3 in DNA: TGCGCCAGCAGCCCCCCACCGGGGCTGGATATCATGAACACTGAAGCTTTCTTT. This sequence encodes CASSPPPGLDIMNTEAFF.

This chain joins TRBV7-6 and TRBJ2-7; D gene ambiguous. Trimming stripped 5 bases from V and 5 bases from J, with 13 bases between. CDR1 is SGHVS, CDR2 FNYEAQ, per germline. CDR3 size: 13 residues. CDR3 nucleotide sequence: TGTGCCAGCAGCCCCCAGCCCTTGGACGAGCAGTACTTC. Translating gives CASSPQPLDEQYF.

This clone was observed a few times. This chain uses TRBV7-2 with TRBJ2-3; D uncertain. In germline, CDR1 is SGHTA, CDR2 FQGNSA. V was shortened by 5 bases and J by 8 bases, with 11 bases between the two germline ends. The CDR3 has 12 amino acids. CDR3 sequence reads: CASSLDDLTQYF. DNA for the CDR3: TGTGCCAGCAGCCTGGATGACCTTACGCAGTATTTT.

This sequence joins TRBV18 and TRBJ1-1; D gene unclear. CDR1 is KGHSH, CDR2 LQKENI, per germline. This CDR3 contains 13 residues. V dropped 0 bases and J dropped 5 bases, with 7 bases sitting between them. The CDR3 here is CASSPPMITEAFF. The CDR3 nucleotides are TGTGCCAGCTCACCACCAATGATAACTGAAGCTTTCTTT.

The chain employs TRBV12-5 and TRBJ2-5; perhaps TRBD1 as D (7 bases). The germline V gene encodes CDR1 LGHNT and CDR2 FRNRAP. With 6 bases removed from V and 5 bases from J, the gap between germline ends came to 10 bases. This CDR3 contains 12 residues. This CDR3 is CASGSGGETQYF. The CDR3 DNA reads TGTGCTAGTGGCTCAGGGGGGGAGACCCAGTACTTC.

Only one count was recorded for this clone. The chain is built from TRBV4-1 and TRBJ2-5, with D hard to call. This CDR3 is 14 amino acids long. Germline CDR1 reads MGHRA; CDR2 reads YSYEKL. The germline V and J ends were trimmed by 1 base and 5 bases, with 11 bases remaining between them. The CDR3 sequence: CASSQVGSGETQYF. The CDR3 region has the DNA TGCGCCAGCAGCCAAGTAGGGTCCGGGGAGACCCAGTACTTC.

The CDR3 DNA sequence: TGCGCCAGCAGCCAATTGGTCCCACATTCCGAGCAGTACTTC. Translating gives CASSQLVPHSEQYF. The chain combines TRBV4-1 with TRBJ2-7; D ambiguous. The CDR3 covers 14 residues. Germline-derived CDR1 and CDR2 are MGHRA and YSYEKL. Trimming took 2 bases from V and 6 from J, leaving 14 bases between them.

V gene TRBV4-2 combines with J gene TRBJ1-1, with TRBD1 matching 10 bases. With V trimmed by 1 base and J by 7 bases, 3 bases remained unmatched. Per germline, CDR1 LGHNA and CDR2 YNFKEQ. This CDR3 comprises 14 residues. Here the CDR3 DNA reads TGTGCCAGCAGCCAAGGACAGGGGGCCTTTGAAGCTTTCTTT. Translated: CASSQGQGAFEAFF.

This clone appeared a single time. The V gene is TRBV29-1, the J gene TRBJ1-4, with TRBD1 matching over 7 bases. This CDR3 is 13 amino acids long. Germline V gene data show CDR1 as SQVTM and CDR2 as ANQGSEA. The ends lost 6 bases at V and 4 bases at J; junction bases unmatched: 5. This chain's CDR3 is CSVPGTVNEKLFF. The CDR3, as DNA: TGCAGCGTACCCGGGACAGTTAATGAAAAACTGTTTTTT.

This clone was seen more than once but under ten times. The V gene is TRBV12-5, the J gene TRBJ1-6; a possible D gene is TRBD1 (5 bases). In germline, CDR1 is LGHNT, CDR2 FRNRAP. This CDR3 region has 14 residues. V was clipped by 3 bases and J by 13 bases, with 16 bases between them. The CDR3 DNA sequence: TGTGCTAGTGGTTTCGGGGGAACCGTGGGGCCCCTCCACTTT. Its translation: CASGFGGTVGPLHF.

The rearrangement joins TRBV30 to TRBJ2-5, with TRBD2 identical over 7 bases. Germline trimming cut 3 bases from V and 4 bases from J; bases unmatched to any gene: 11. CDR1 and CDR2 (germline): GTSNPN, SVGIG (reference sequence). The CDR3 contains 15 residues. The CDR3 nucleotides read TGTGCCTGGAGCGCAACGGAACTAGCGCGAGAGACCCAGTACTTC. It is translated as CAWSATELARETQYF.